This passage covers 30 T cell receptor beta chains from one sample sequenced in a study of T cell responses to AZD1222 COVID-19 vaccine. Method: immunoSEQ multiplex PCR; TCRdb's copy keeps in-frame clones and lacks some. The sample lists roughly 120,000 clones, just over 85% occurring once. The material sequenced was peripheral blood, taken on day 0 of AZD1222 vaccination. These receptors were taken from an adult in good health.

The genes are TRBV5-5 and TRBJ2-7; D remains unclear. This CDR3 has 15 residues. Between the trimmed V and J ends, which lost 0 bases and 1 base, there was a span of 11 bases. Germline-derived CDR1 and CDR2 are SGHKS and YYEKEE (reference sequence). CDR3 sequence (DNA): TGTGCCAGCAGCTTGGATTCTGGCAGGTCCTACGAGCAGTACTTC. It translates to CASSLDSGRSYEQYF.

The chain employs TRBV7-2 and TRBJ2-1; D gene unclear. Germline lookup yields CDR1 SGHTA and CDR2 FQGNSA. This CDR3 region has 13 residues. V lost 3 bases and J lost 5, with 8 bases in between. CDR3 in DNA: TGTGCCAGCAGCTTTTCCTTCGACAATGAGCAGTTCTTC. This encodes CASSFSFDNEQFF.

The CDR3 region is CASSQYGSNQPQHF. The CDR3, as DNA: TGTGCCAGCAGCCAATACGGTAGCAATCAGCCCCAGCATTTT. The chain recombines TRBV3-1 (or the pseudogene TRBV3-2) with TRBJ1-5, with D hard to call. Germline-derived CDR1 and CDR2 are LGHDT and YNNKEL (reference sequence). The CDR3 totals 14 residues. Between the trimmed V and J ends, which lost 2 bases and 0 bases, there was a span of 5 bases.

The CDR3 nucleotides read TGTGCCAGCAGTTACTCGGCAGGGGCGCGGGGAAACACCATATATTTT. Translated, it gives CASSYSAGARGNTIYF. The V and J genes are TRBV6-2 or TRBV6-3 and TRBJ1-3; TRBD1 is a possible D gene (6 bases). Germline loops: CDR1 MNHEY, CDR2 SVGEGT. Trimming shortened V by 0 bases and J by 4 bases, and 13 bases separated the two germline ends. The CDR3 loop spans 16 amino acids.

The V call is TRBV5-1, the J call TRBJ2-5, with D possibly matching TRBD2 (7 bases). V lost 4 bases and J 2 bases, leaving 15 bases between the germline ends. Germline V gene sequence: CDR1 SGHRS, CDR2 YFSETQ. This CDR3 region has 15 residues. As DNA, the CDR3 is TGCGCCAGCAGCGGAAGGGGGACTAAGCAAGAGACCCAGTACTTC. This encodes CASSGRGTKQETQYF.

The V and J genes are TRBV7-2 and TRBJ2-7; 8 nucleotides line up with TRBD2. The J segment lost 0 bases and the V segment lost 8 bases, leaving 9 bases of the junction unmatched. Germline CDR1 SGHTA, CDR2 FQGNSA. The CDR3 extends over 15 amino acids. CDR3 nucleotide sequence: TGTGCCAGCGCCTCCGAGCGGGGGACCTCCTACGAGCAGTACTTC. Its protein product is CASASERGTSYEQYF.

The CDR3 DNA reads TGTGCCAGCAGCCTACGACAGGGAGGTGGCTATGGCTACACCTTC. It yields the protein CASSLRQGGGYGYTF. The rearrangement uses TRBV7-9 and TRBJ1-2; 7 bases map to TRBD1. This CDR3 region has 15 residues. Per the germline V gene, CDR1 is SEHNR and CDR2 is FQNEAQ (reference sequence). The junction had 10 bases not matched to a gene; V was cut back by 5 bases and J by 4 bases.

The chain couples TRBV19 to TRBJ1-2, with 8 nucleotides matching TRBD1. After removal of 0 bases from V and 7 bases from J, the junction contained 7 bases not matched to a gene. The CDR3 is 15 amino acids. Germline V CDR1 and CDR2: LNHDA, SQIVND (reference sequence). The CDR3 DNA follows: TGTGCCAGTAGTATAGATCGGGCAGGGGGCCTTGGCTACACCTTC. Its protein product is CASSIDRAGGLGYTF.

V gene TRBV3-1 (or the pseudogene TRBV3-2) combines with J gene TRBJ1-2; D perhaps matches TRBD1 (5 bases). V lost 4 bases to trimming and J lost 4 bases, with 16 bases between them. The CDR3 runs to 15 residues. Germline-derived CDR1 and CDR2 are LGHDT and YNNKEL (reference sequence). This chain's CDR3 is CASSPGPTVSYGYTF. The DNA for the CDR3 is TGTGCCAGCAGCCCGGGGCCGACAGTCTCCTATGGCTACACCTTC.

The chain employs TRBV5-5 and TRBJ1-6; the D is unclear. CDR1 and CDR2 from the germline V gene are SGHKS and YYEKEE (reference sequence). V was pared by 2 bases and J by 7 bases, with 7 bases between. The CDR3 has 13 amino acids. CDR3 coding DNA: TGTGCCAGCAGCTTTGACGGCAATTCACCCCTCCACTTT. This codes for CASSFDGNSPLHF. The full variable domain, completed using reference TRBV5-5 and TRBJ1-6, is DAGVTQSPTHLIKTRGQQVTLRCSPISGHKSVSWYQQVLGQGPQFIFQYYEKEERGRGNFPDRFSARQFPNYSSELNVNALLLGDSALYLCASSFDGNSPLHFGNGTRLTVT.

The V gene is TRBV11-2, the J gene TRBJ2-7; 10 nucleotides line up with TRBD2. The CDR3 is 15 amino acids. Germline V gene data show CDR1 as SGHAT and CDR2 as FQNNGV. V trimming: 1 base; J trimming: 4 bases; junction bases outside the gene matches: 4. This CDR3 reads CASSLGVAGGYEQYF. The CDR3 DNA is TGTGCCAGCAGCTTAGGCGTAGCGGGAGGATACGAGCAGTACTTC.

CDR3 bases: TGCGCCAGCAGCTTGATGGGACAGGCCCCAGAGACCCAGTACTTC. Protein sequence: CASSLMGQAPETQYF. V usage is TRBV5-1 and J usage is TRBJ2-5, with 8 bases fitting TRBD1. CDR3 length: 15 amino acids. CDR1 is SGHRS and CDR2 is YFSETQ in the germline V gene. V lost 1 base, J lost 4 bases, and 6 bases stayed unmatched. The entire variable domain, with the rest obtained from reference TRBV5-1 and TRBJ2-5, is as follows: KAGVTQTPRYLIKTRGQQVTLSCSPISGHRSVSWYQQTPGQGLQFLFEYFSETQRNKGNFPGRFSGRQFSNSRSEMNVSTLELGDSALYLCASSLMGQAPETQYFGPGTRLLVL.

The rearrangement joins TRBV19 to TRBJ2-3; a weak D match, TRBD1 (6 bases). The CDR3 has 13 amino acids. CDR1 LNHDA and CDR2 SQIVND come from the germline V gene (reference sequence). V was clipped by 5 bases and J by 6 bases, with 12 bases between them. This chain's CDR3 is CASSDYRDDTQYF. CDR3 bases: TGTGCCAGTAGTGATTACAGGGACGATACGCAGTATTTT.

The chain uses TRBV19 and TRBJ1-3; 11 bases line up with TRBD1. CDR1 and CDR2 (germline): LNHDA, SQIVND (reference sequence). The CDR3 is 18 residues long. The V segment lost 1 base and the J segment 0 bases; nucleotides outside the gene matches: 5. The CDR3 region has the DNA TGTGCCAGTAGTATAGGTGGGACAGGGGGAACCTCTGGAAACACCATATATTTT. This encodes CASSIGGTGGTSGNTIYF.

As DNA, the CDR3 is TGCGCCAGCAGCCAAAGATCGGGGATTGGAGTAAGCAATCAGCCCCAGCATTTT. Protein product: CASSQRSGIGVSNQPQHF. This chain uses TRBV4-1 with TRBJ1-5; no clear D gene. V lost 2 bases and J 1 base, leaving 18 bases between the germline ends. This CDR3 spans 18 amino acids. Germline loops: CDR1 MGHRA, CDR2 YSYEKL.

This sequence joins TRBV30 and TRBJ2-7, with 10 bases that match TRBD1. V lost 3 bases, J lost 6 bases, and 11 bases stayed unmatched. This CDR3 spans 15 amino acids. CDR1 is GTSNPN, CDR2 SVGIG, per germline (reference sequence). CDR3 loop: CAWSRSGTGVGEQYF. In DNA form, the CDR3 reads TGTGCCTGGAGCCGGTCCGGGACAGGGGTAGGCGAGCAGTACTTC.

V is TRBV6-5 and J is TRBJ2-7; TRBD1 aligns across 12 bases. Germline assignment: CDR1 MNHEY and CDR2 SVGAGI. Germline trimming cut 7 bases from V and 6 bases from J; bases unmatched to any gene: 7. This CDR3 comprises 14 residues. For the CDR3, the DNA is TGTGCCAGCACTCGTGGGACAGGGGGCTCCGAGCAGTACTTC. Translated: CASTRGTGGSEQYF.

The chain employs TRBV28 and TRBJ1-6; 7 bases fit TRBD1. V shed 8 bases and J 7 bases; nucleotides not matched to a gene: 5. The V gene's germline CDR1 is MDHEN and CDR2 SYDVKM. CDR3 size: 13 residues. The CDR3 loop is CASGGQANSPLHF. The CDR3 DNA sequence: TGTGCCAGCGGAGGACAGGCAAATTCACCCCTCCACTTT.

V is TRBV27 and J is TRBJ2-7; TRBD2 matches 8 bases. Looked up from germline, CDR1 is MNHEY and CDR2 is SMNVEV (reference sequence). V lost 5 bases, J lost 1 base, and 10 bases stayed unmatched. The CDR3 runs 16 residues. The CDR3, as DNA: TGTGCCAGCAGTCCGCGGGGGGTGACCTTGTCCTACGAGCAGTACTTC. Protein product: CASSPRGVTLSYEQYF.

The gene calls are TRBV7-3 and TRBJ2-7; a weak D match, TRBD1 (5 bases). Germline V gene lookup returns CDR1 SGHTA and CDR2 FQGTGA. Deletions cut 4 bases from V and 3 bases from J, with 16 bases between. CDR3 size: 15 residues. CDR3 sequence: CASSWMPGNNYEQYF. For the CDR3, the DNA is TGTGCCAGCAGCTGGATGCCAGGGAATAACTACGAGCAGTACTTC.

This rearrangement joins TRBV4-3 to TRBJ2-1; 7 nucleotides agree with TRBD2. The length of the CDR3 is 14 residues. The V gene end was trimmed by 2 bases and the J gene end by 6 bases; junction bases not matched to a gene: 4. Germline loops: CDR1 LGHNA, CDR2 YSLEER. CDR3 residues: CASSQMTSSNEQFF. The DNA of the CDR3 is TGCGCCAGCAGCCAAATGACTAGCTCCAATGAGCAGTTCTTC.

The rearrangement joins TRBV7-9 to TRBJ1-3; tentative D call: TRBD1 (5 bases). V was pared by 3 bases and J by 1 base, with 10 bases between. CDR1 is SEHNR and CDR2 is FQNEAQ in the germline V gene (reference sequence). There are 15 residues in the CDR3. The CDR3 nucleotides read TGTGCCAGCAGCTTTGGAGGGGCTTCTGGAAACACCATATATTTT. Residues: CASSFGGASGNTIYF.

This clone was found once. CDR3 amino acids: CASSWTVNTEAFF. In DNA form, the CDR3 reads TGTGCCAGCAGCTGGACAGTAAACACTGAAGCTTTCTTT. The chain couples TRBV7-6 to TRBJ1-1, with a tentative D call TRBD1 (6 bases). This CDR3 has 13 amino acids. Trimming removed 4 bases from V and 2 bases from J, with 8 bases in between. Germline V gene sequence: CDR1 SGHVS, CDR2 FNYEAQ.

The CDR3: CASSTIPTSNTGELFF. The CDR3, as DNA: TGTGCCAGCAGCACTATCCCGACTTCGAACACCGGGGAGCTGTTTTTT. V usage is TRBV9 and J usage is TRBJ2-2; D unclear. Germline assignment: CDR1 SGDLS and CDR2 YYNGEE. This CDR3 spans 16 amino acids. Trimming removed 4 bases from V and 0 bases from J, with 13 bases in between.

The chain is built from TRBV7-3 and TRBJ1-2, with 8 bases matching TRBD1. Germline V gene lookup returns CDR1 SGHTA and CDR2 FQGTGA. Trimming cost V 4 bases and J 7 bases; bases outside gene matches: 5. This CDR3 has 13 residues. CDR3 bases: TGTGCCAGCAGCTCCACCGACAGGGGTGGCTACACCTTC. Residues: CASSSTDRGGYTF.

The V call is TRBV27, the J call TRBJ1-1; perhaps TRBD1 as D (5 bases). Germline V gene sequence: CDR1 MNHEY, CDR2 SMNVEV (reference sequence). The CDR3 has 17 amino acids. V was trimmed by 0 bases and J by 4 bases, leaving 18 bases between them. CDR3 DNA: TGTGCCAGCAGTTTATCGTTACATCGGCCCGGGGGCACTGAAGCTTTCTTT. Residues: CASSLSLHRPGGTEAFF.

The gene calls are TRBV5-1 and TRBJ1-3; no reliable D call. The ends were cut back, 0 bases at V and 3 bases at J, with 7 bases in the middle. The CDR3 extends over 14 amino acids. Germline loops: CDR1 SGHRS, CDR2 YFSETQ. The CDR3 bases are TGCGCCAGCAGCTTGGTCGGGGATGGAAACACCATATATTTT. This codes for CASSLVGDGNTIYF.

This chain's CDR3 is CASSPHASGSPYNEQFF. Written as DNA, the CDR3 is TGCGCCAGCAGCCCTCATGCTAGCGGGAGTCCTTACAATGAGCAGTTCTTC. The chain employs TRBV4-3 and TRBJ2-1; 10 bases align to TRBD2. Germline V gene data show CDR1 as LGHNA and CDR2 as YSLEER. The CDR3 extends over 17 amino acids. Trimming cost V 4 bases and J 4 bases; bases outside gene matches: 10.

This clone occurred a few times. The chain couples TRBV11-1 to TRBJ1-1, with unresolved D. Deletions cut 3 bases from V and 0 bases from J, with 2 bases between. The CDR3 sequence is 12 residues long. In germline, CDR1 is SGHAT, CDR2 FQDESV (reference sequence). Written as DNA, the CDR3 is TGTGCCAGCAGCTTCGTGAACACTGAAGCTTTCTTT. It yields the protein CASSFVNTEAFF.

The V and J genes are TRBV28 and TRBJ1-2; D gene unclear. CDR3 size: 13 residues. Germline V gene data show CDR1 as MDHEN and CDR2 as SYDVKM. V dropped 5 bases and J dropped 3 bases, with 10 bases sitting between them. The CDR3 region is CASSLGRDYGYTF. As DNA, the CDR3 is TGTGCCAGCAGTCTAGGACGCGACTATGGCTACACCTTC.